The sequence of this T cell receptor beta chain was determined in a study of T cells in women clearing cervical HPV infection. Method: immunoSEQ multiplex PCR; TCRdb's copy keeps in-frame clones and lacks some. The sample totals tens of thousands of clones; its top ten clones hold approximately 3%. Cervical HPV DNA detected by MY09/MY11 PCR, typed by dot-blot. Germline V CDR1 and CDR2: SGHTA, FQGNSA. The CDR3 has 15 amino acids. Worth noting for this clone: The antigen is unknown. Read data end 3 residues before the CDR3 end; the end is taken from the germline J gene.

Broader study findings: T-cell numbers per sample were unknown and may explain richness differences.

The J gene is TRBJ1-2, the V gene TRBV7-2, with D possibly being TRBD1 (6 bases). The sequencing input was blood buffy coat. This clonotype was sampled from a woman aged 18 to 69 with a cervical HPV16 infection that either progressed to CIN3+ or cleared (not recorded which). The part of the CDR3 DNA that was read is TGTGCCAGCAGCCTTTCACAGGGTAGGACAGATACC. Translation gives CASSLSQGRTDT. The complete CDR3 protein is CASSLSQGRTDTYTF.